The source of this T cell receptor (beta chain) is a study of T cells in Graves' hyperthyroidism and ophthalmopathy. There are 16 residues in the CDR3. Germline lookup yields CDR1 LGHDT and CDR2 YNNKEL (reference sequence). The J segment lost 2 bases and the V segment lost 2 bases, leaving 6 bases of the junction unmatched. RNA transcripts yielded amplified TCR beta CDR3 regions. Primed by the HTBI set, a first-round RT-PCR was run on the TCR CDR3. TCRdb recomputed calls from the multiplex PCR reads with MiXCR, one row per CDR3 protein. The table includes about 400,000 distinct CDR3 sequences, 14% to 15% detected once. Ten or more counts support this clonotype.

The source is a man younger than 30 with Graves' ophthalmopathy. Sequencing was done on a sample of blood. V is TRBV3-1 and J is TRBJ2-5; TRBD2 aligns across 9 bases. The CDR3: CASSQSASGVQETQYF. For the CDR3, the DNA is TGTGCCAGCAGCCAATCGGCTAGCGGGGTACAAGAGACCCAGTACTTC.